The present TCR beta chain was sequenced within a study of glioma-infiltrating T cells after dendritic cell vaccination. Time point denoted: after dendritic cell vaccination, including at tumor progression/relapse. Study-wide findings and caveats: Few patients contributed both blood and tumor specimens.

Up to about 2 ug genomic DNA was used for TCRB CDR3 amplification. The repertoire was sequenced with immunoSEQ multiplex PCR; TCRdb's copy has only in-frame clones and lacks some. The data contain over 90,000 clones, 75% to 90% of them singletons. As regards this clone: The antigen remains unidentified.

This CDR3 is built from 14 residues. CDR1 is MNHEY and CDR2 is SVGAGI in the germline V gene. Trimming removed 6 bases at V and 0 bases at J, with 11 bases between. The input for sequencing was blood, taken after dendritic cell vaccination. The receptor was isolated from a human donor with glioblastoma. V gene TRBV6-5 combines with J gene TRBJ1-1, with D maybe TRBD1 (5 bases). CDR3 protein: CASSFDRLNTEAFF. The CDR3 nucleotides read TGTGCCAGCAGCTTTGACAGATTGAACACTGAAGCTTTCTTT.